The rows below give T cell receptor beta chains drawn from one sample of a study of blood T cell repertoires in COVID-19. Repertoires were generated with immunoSEQ multiplex PCR, while TCRdb's copy carries only in-frame clones and drops some. There are about 59,000 clones in the sample; 73% occur only once, and less than 20% lies in the top ten. Sequencing used peripheral blood. The receptors stem from a woman in her forties or fifties with active or convalescent COVID-19. Each CDR3 is given with its conserved first and last residue. Fields, in order: CDR3 protein, CDR3 length, J gene, V gene.

CDR3aa: CARGSSYEQYF
len: 11
j_gene: TRBJ2-7
v_gene: TRBV2

CDR3aa: CASRHGPSEAFF
len: 12
j_gene: TRBJ1-1
v_gene: TRBV5-6

CDR3aa: CASSDTGGNIQYF
len: 13
j_gene: TRBJ2-4
v_gene: TRBV19

CDR3aa: CASSPSGRLQYF
len: 12
j_gene: TRBJ2-3
v_gene: TRBV4-1

CDR3aa: CAISDSGRSGNEQFF
len: 15
j_gene: TRBJ2-1
v_gene: TRBV10-3

CDR3aa: CASASGGLGYTF
len: 12
j_gene: TRBJ1-2
v_gene: TRBV6-5

CDR3aa: CASSRFDRVGDQPQHF
len: 16
j_gene: TRBJ1-5
v_gene: TRBV18

CDR3aa: CASSLISRSGRQFF
len: 14
j_gene: TRBJ2-1
v_gene: TRBV7-2

CDR3aa: CASSVDRGGTAYNEQFF
len: 17
j_gene: TRBJ2-1
v_gene: TRBV9

CDR3aa: CASSPETGLSGANVLTF
len: 17
j_gene: TRBJ2-6
v_gene: TRBV5-1

CDR3aa: CASSLGPTSSSPLHF
len: 15
j_gene: TRBJ1-6
v_gene: TRBV5-6

CDR3aa: CASSITGTSAKQYF
len: 14
j_gene: TRBJ2-7
v_gene: TRBV28

CDR3aa: CASSSRGTGTEAFF
len: 14
j_gene: TRBJ1-1
v_gene: TRBV7-6

CDR3aa: CASSLASNTEAFF
len: 13
j_gene: TRBJ1-1
v_gene: TRBV11-2

CDR3aa: CASSSPQANTEAFF
len: 14
j_gene: TRBJ1-1
v_gene: TRBV27

CDR3aa: CASSDNPAGVTDTQYF
len: 16
j_gene: TRBJ2-3
v_gene: TRBV6-4

CDR3aa: CASQSQFWNTEAFF
len: 14
j_gene: TRBJ1-1
v_gene: TRBV5-1

CDR3aa: CASSFVTGFQEESEAFF
len: 17
j_gene: TRBJ1-1
v_gene: TRBV7-9

CDR3aa: CASSQGGPPEELFF
len: 14
j_gene: TRBJ1-4
v_gene: TRBV2

CDR3aa: CASSVSLAGGSETQYF
len: 16
j_gene: TRBJ2-5
v_gene: TRBV9

CDR3aa: CASSGAGGRLSTDTQYF
len: 17
j_gene: TRBJ2-3
v_gene: TRBV10-2

CDR3aa: CASSPTPGTQYF
len: 12
j_gene: TRBJ2-5
v_gene: TRBV5-1

CDR3aa: CASSSGQNTDTQYF
len: 14
j_gene: TRBJ2-3
v_gene: TRBV27

CDR3aa: CASSTHNEQFF
len: 11
j_gene: TRBJ2-1
v_gene: TRBV28

CDR3aa: CASSNRTSGGELFF
len: 14
j_gene: TRBJ2-2
v_gene: TRBV5-5

CDR3aa: CASSLGGLRDTQYF
len: 14
j_gene: TRBJ2-3
v_gene: TRBV5-6

CDR3aa: CASSYWREGYEQYF
len: 14
j_gene: TRBJ2-7
v_gene: TRBV6-6

CDR3aa: CASSATSGPLGVIYNEQFF
len: 19
j_gene: TRBJ2-1
v_gene: TRBV6-4

CDR3aa: CASSLGAGGAYEQFF
len: 15
j_gene: TRBJ2-1
v_gene: TRBV27

CDR3aa: CASSLGQINTGELFF
len: 15
j_gene: TRBJ2-2
v_gene: TRBV5-1

CDR3aa: CASGTVYNEQFF
len: 12
j_gene: TRBJ2-1
v_gene: TRBV28

CDR3aa: CAWSAGQSEQPQHF
len: 14
j_gene: TRBJ1-5
v_gene: TRBV30

CDR3aa: CASSSYLAGGIVNEQFF
len: 17
j_gene: TRBJ2-1
v_gene: TRBV5-1

CDR3aa: CASSQEARGSGEQYF
len: 15
j_gene: TRBJ2-7
v_gene: TRBV3-1/TRBV3-2

CDR3aa: CASSGTSGIEQFF
len: 13
j_gene: TRBJ2-1
v_gene: TRBV12-3/TRBV12-4

CDR3aa: CASPTAGSSTDTQYF
len: 15
j_gene: TRBJ2-3
v_gene: TRBV7-2

CDR3aa: CASSLEDMDTQYF
len: 13
j_gene: TRBJ2-3
v_gene: TRBV5-4

CDR3aa: CASSRTGGPAF
len: 11
j_gene: TRBJ1-2
v_gene: TRBV28

CDR3aa: CASRPDRAHEQYF
len: 13
j_gene: TRBJ2-7
v_gene: TRBV12-3/TRBV12-4

CDR3aa: CAISGTGEQPDTQYF
len: 15
j_gene: TRBJ2-3
v_gene: TRBV10-3

CDR3aa: CATSETPFLNQYF
len: 13
j_gene: TRBJ2-5
v_gene: TRBV24-1

CDR3aa: CASSQDGDYEQYF
len: 13
j_gene: TRBJ2-7
v_gene: TRBV5-1

CDR3aa: CASSTGIGYGYTF
len: 13
j_gene: TRBJ1-2
v_gene: TRBV28

CDR3aa: CASSGQGWSAGELFF
len: 15
j_gene: TRBJ2-2
v_gene: TRBV19

CDR3aa: CASSKGGAGGPDTQYF
len: 16
j_gene: TRBJ2-3
v_gene: TRBV21-1

CDR3aa: CASSPVSWYQETQYF
len: 15
j_gene: TRBJ2-5
v_gene: TRBV28

CDR3aa: CASSISRQAAFF
len: 12
j_gene: TRBJ1-1
v_gene: TRBV19

CDR3aa: CASSHRGEKLFF
len: 12
j_gene: TRBJ1-4
v_gene: TRBV6-5

CDR3aa: CASARSLSYNEQFF
len: 14
j_gene: TRBJ2-1
v_gene: TRBV6-6

CDR3aa: CASSLGGRFEQYF
len: 13
j_gene: TRBJ2-7
v_gene: TRBV4-1

CDR3aa: CAISEKSAGQGAYEQYF
len: 17
j_gene: TRBJ2-7
v_gene: TRBV10-3

CDR3aa: CAARKAAPQAEQYF
len: 14
j_gene: TRBJ2-7
v_gene: TRBV27

CDR3aa: CASSLGLAGGPGTDTQYF
len: 18
j_gene: TRBJ2-3
v_gene: TRBV5-1

CDR3aa: CASSYSGGRANEQFF
len: 15
j_gene: TRBJ2-1
v_gene: TRBV6-2/TRBV6-3

CDR3aa: CASSPGGMSPSYGYTF
len: 16
j_gene: TRBJ1-2
v_gene: TRBV27

CDR3aa: CATSDLGTGRRNEQFF
len: 16
j_gene: TRBJ2-1
v_gene: TRBV24-1

CDR3aa: CASSFLDRQETQYF
len: 14
j_gene: TRBJ2-5
v_gene: TRBV28